The next 20 T cell receptor beta chains were all read from a single sample in a study of blood T cells in healthy people across ages. Sample-barcoded 5' priming and a J-beta primer mix drove a second PCR of roughly 6 to 12 cycles. TCRdb itself ran the 5' RACE reads through MiXCR, one entry per CDR3 protein. Here the sample spans more than 700,000 distinct CDR3 sequences, about 45% being singletons. Material: blood. These receptors were collected from a man at least 80 years old in good health.

CDR3 sequence: CASSFEQGRTYEQYF. CDR3 in DNA: TGTGCCAGCAGTTTCGAACAGGGAAGAACCTACGAGCAGTACTTC. This chain links TRBV27 with TRBJ2-7; maybe TRBD1 (6 bases). CDR1 and CDR2 (germline): MNHEY, SMNVEV (reference sequence). Trimming left V 3 bases short and J 2 bases short, with 14 bases between. CDR3 length equals 15 residues.

The rearrangement uses TRBV7-2 and TRBJ2-3; D is possibly TRBD1 (5 bases). The CDR3 totals 15 residues. Trimming removed 4 bases from V and 4 bases from J, with 15 bases in between. Germline V gene sequence: CDR1 SGHTA, CDR2 FQGNSA. The CDR3 DNA reads as TGTGCCAGCAGCTACGCAGGGATTAGCCCAGATACGCAGTATTTT. It is translated as CASSYAGISPDTQYF.

The chain employs TRBV20-1 and TRBJ2-7, with 9 bases lining up with TRBD1. The CDR3 consists of 15 residues. Germline V gene lookup returns CDR1 DFQATT and CDR2 SNEGSKA (reference sequence). The V and J ends lost 1 base and 2 bases, in that order; junction bases with no gene match: 6. The CDR3 region has the DNA TGCAGTGCTAGAGCAGGACAGGGGTCTCCCTACGAGCAGTACTTC. This codes for CSARAGQGSPYEQYF.

This clonotype was recorded a few times. V is TRBV7-2 and J is TRBJ2-3; 8 nucleotides agree with TRBD2. The CDR3 loop spans 16 amino acids. Germline CDR1 and CDR2: SGHTA and FQGNSA. After removal of 6 bases from V and 2 bases from J, the junction contained 10 bases not matched to a gene. The CDR3, as DNA: TGTGCCAGCAGTTTCACCGGGGGGGCCAACACAGATACGCAGTATTTT. Its protein product is CASSFTGGANTDTQYF.

V gene TRBV7-2 combines with J gene TRBJ2-3, with TRBD1 identical over 10 bases. With V trimmed by 5 bases and J by 2 bases, 7 bases remained unmatched. CDR3 length: 16 amino acids. Germline CDR1 SGHTA, CDR2 FQGNSA. DNA of the CDR3: TGTGCCAGCAGCCCGGAGGGGACAGGGGCCACAGATACGCAGTATTTT. This codes for CASSPEGTGATDTQYF.

This clonotype was detected once. A read error may explain this, as a much larger clone is one base away. J is TRBJ2-1 and V is TRBV15; TRBD2 is a possible D gene (5 bases). CDR3 length: 15 residues. Germline CDR1 is LNHNV and CDR2 is YYDKDF (reference sequence). Here the CDR3 reads CATSRERASCNEQFF. The CDR3 DNA follows: TGTGCCACCAGCAGAGAGAGGGCATCCTGCAATGAGCAGTTCTTC.

This sequence joins TRBV7-2 and TRBJ2-3, with 16 bases that match TRBD2. V was pared by 4 bases and J by 1 base, with 11 bases of the junction left unmatched. CDR3 length: 20 amino acids. Germline CDR1 reads SGHTA; CDR2 reads FQGNSA. The CDR3 protein is CASSSLGTSGRAGGTDTQYF. In nucleotides, the CDR3 is TGTGCCAGCAGCTCGCTCGGGACTAGCGGGAGGGCCGGAGGCACAGATACGCAGTATTTT.

In its sample, this clonotype was seen many times. This chain uses TRBV5-1 with TRBJ2-7; possible D gene TRBD1, 6 bases. V was clipped by 0 bases and J by 5 bases, with 12 bases between them. The germline gives CDR1 SGHRS, CDR2 YFSETQ. This CDR3 contains 14 residues. DNA for the CDR3: TGCGCCAGCAGCTTGGAACAGGGACGGAACGAGCAGTACTTC. This gives the protein CASSLEQGRNEQYF.

This clonotype has only one observation. This chain joins TRBV20-1 and TRBJ2-7; the D call may be TRBD1 or TRBD2 (5 bases each). CDR1 and CDR2 (germline): DFQATT, SNEGSKA (reference sequence). This CDR3 comprises 14 residues. Deletions cut 0 bases from V and 3 bases from J, with 12 bases between. The DNA for the CDR3 is TGCAGTGCTAGAGATCTGGGACCACGCTACGAGCAGTACTTC. Translated: CSARDLGPRYEQYF.

CDR3 sequence reads: CAIGTSNYGYTF. The CDR3 DNA follows: TGTGCCATCGGGACTTCTAACTATGGCTACACCTTC. V is TRBV10-3 and J is TRBJ1-2, with D possibly TRBD1 on 5 matching bases. Trimming left V 8 bases short and J 0 bases short, with 7 bases between. Germline V gene sequence: CDR1 ENHRY, CDR2 SYGVKD. The CDR3 covers 12 residues.

Note on this clonotype: One end of the junction varies from germline; a read error may be responsible. This chain uses TRBV5-5 with TRBJ2-7; D is unresolved. CDR3 length: 14 residues. CDR1 is SGHKS and CDR2 is YYEKEE in the germline V gene (reference sequence). As DNA, the CDR3 is TGTGCTAGCAGCGTGGCCCTGGGGAACTACGAGCAGTACTTC. Protein product: CASSVALGNYEQYF.

The rearrangement joins TRBV20-1 to TRBJ2-1, with 9 nucleotides matching TRBD1. Trimming at V came to 5 bases and at J to 8 bases, leaving 10 bases not matched to a gene. Per the germline V gene, CDR1 is DFQATT and CDR2 is SNEGSKA (reference sequence). This CDR3 comprises 14 residues. The CDR3 sequence is CSAPRTGVRDEQFF. The CDR3 DNA is TGCAGTGCTCCCCGGACAGGGGTGAGGGATGAGCAGTTCTTC.

The J gene is TRBJ2-7, the V gene TRBV28; 12 bases fit TRBD2. The V segment lost 6 bases and the J segment 2 bases; nucleotides outside the gene matches: 17. CDR3 length equals 19 residues. The germline gives CDR1 MDHEN, CDR2 SYDVKM. CDR3 DNA: TGTGCCAGCAGGGCTTCTAGCGGGAGGGCCCCGATGGCTACCTACGAGCAGTACTTC. As protein: CASRASSGRAPMATYEQYF.

The chain joins TRBV7-2 to TRBJ2-3; D gene unclear. This CDR3 has 14 residues. The V and J ends lost 0 bases and 2 bases respectively, with 6 bases between them. From germline, CDR1 is SGHTA and CDR2 FQGNSA. The CDR3 region is CASSLAGFTDTQYF. CDR3 DNA sequence: TGTGCCAGCAGCTTAGCAGGGTTCACAGATACGCAGTATTTT.

This clonotype was seen more than once but under ten times. The rearrangement uses TRBV9 and TRBJ2-1; the match to TRBD1 covers 8 bases. The V gene end was trimmed by 2 bases and the J gene end by 4 bases; junction bases not matched to a gene: 5. The length of the CDR3 is 15 residues. The germline gives CDR1 SGDLS, CDR2 YYNGEE. Written as DNA, the CDR3 is TGTGCCAGCAGCGTTCGGGACAGGCAATACAATGAGCAGTTCTTC. Amino acids: CASSVRDRQYNEQFF.

J is TRBJ2-3 and V is TRBV4-2; maybe TRBD2 (5 bases). Germline V gives CDR1 LGHNA, CDR2 YNFKEQ. The ends were cut back, 0 bases at V and 5 bases at J, with 12 bases in the middle. The CDR3 loop spans 15 amino acids. As DNA, the CDR3 is TGTGCCAGCAGCCAAGAAACTAATCGGGGAGATACGCAGTATTTT. It translates to CASSQETNRGDTQYF.

This clonotype was picked up many times. The chain combines TRBV28 with TRBJ2-5; D is uncertain. Between the trimmed V and J ends, which lost 2 bases and 7 bases, there was a span of 8 bases. This CDR3 region has 12 residues. Germline CDR1 and CDR2: MDHEN and SYDVKM. In DNA form, the CDR3 reads TGTGCCAGCAGTTTACAACGACGGACCCAGTACTTC. It is translated as CASSLQRRTQYF.

V and J are TRBV28 and TRBJ2-7; D gene uncertain. The CDR3 is made up of 9 amino acids. V gave up 11 bases and J gave up 9 bases, with 11 bases separating them. Germline V gene sequence: CDR1 MDHEN, CDR2 SYDVKM. CDR3 in DNA: TGTGCCTGCGGAGACGGGCAGTACTTC. It specifies CACGDGQYF.

The chain carries TRBV6-2 or TRBV6-3 and TRBJ1-2; D is uncertain. CDR1 and CDR2 (germline): MNHEY, SVGEGT. This CDR3 is built from 11 residues. V gave up 5 bases and J gave up 7 bases, with 8 bases separating them. The chain's CDR3 is CASSGFGGYTF. The CDR3, as DNA: TGTGCCAGCAGTGGGTTTGGTGGCTACACCTTC.

This chain uses TRBV14 with TRBJ2-1, with D possibly matching TRBD1 (5 bases). Trimming pared 3 bases from V and 3 bases from J, leaving 12 bases between. CDR3 size: 15 residues. Germline assignment: CDR1 SGHDN and CDR2 FVKESK. CDR3 amino acids: CASSQPGSFYNEQFF. DNA for the CDR3: TGTGCCAGCAGCCAGCCAGGGTCGTTCTACAATGAGCAGTTCTTC. Based on the CDR3 plus reference TRBV14 and TRBJ2-1, the full variable domain is EAGVTQFPSHSVIEKGQTVTLRCDPISGHDNLYWYRRVMGKEIKFLLHFVKESKQDESGMPNNRFLAERTGGTYSTLKVQPAELEDSGVYFCASSQPGSFYNEQFFGPGTRLTVL.